This T cell receptor beta chain originates from a study of human T cells and chemical hapten exposure. About the research overall: Diphenylcyclopropenone was administered weekly to the scalp of patients throughout the roughly 25-week study. TCR yields differed between samples (mainly from small differences in pooled library volume).

The library tagged each cDNA molecule with unique molecular identifiers. TCRdb redid the calling of the reads with MiXCR, one entry per CDR3 protein. Among hundreds of distinct CDR3 sequences listed, about 72% were seen once. Germline-derived CDR1 and CDR2 are DFQATT and SNEGSKA (reference sequence). The CDR3 spans 13 residues. Trimming took 3 bases from V and 4 from J; bases not matched to a gene: 4. Noted treatment: therapeutic diphenylcyclopropenone sensitization with weekly scalp DPC. V usage is TRBV20-1 and J usage is TRBJ1-1; 8 positions agree with TRBD1. This clonotype was sampled from an adult with alopecia areata. Some clones in this sample may be carry-over from other donors' samples. This table probably holds off-target reads from a library built for another chain. Sequencing used whole blood, obtained before DPC sensitization or 2, 6, or about 24 weeks after (not recorded which). In DNA, the CDR3 is TGCAGTGCTAGTCAGGGGGCGATCACTGAAGCTTTCTTT. Encoded protein: CSASQGAITEAFF.